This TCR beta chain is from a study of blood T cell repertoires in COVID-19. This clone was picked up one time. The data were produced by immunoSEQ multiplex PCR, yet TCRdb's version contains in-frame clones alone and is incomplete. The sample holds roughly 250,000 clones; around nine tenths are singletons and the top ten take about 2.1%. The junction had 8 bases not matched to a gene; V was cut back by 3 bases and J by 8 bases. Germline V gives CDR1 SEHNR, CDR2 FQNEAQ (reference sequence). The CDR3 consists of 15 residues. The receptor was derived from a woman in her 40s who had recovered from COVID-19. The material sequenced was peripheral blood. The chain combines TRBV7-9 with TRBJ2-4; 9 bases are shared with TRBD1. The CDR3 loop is CASSLGQGNRDIQYF. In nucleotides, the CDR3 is TGTGCCAGCAGCTTGGGACAGGGCAATAGAGACATTCAGTACTTC.